The clone carrying this TCR beta chain was counted between two and nine times. As yet, its antigen is unknown. PCR was performed using 60 Vbeta and 13 Jbeta primers. Here immunoSEQ multiplex PCR was the method, and the copy in TCRdb shows in-frame clones only, minus some. The table lists about 120,000 clones, roughly 70% of them singletons. The source of the sample is a study of cytomegalovirus exposure and HLA in healthy donors. General study points: What was likely a sequencing artifact was a cluster of highly shared sequence variants. Several of the most significant clusters appeared, in a later analysis, to be linked to common viral pathogens.

CDR3 length: 15 residues. Germline CDR1 reads SGHRS; CDR2 reads YFSETQ. V was shortened by 0 bases and J by 3 bases, with 9 bases between the two germline ends. The source material was PBMCs. The chain couples TRBV5-1 to TRBJ2-2; no definite D call. The sequence derives from a woman between 35 and 50 years old in good health and CMV-seropositive. The CDR3 region has the DNA TGCGCCAGCAGCTTGGCCCTACGGGACACCGGGGAGCTGTTTTTT. This sequence encodes CASSLALRDTGELFF. Together with reference TRBV5-1 and TRBJ2-2, the CDR3 gives the full variable domain: KAGVTQTPRYLIKTRGQQVTLSCSPISGHRSVSWYQQTPGQGLQFLFEYFSETQRNKGNFPGRFSGRQFSNSRSEMNVSTLELGDSALYLCASSLALRDTGELFFGEGSRLTVL.